The 10 T cell receptor beta chains below come from one sample, sequenced in a study of OX40 agonist ivuxolimab in advanced cancers. Data came from immunoSEQ multiplex PCR; TCRdb stores just in-frame clones and leaves some out. The sample has 25,000 to 30,000 clones; about 76% are singletons. The material was CD4+ or CD8+ T cells sorted from blood, obtained in a trial of the OX40 agonist ivuxolimab. The receptors here all came from an adult with an advanced solid tumor such as melanoma, head and neck, liver or kidney cancer.

This clone was counted a single time. The rearrangement joins TRBV6-5 to TRBJ2-5; D is possibly TRBD1 or TRBD2 (6 bases each). CDR1 MNHEY and CDR2 SVGAGI come from the germline V gene. The CDR3 totals 14 residues. The germline V and J ends were trimmed by 2 bases and 4 bases, with 11 bases remaining between them. The CDR3, as DNA: TGTGCCAGCAGTTACGGGGGGCGGGCAGAGACCCAGTACTTC. Its translation is CASSYGGRAETQYF.

This sequence joins TRBV19 and TRBJ1-4; 7 bases are a match to TRBD1. Germline V CDR1 and CDR2: LNHDA, SQIVND (reference sequence). The CDR3 extends over 14 amino acids. V lost 5 bases to trimming and J lost 9 bases; unmatched junction nucleotides: 9. The CDR3, as DNA: TGTGCCAGTAGTTGGGGGACAGAAGGACAAAAACTGTTTTTT. This codes for CASSWGTEGQKLFF. Based on the CDR3 plus reference TRBV19 and TRBJ1-4, the full variable domain is DGGITQSPKYLFRKEGQNVTLSCEQNLNHDAMYWYRQDPGQGLRLIYYSQIVNDFQKGDIAEGYSVSREKKESFPLTVTSAQKNPTAFYLCASSWGTEGQKLFFGSGTQLSVL.

This clone appeared a few times. The rearrangement links TRBV19 to TRBJ1-6; D might be TRBD1 (6 bases). V gave up 5 bases and J gave up 7 bases, with 12 bases separating them. Germline V gives CDR1 LNHDA, CDR2 SQIVND (reference sequence). The CDR3 has 14 amino acids. Here the CDR3 reads CASSAGQKNSPLHF. DNA of the CDR3: TGTGCCAGTAGTGCTGGACAGAAAAATTCACCCCTCCACTTT.

The chain employs TRBV4-1 and TRBJ2-1, with TRBD2 identical over 11 bases. The CDR3 has 16 amino acids. CDR1 MGHRA and CDR2 YSYEKL come from the germline V gene. The V and J ends lost 6 bases and 7 bases, in that order; junction bases with no gene match: 11. DNA for the CDR3: TGCGCCAGCAGGTCCGTAGCGGGGGGGCTTGTTAATGAGCAGTTCTTC. It yields the protein CASRSVAGGLVNEQFF.

This rearrangement joins TRBV27 to TRBJ1-4, with D uncertain. V was pared by 1 base and J by 3 bases, with 9 bases between. The germline V gene encodes CDR1 MNHEY and CDR2 SMNVEV (reference sequence). The CDR3 contains 15 residues. The CDR3 region is CASSLWAGANEKLFF. DNA of the CDR3: TGTGCCAGCAGTTTATGGGCAGGCGCTAATGAAAAACTGTTTTTT.

V usage is TRBV4-3 and J usage is TRBJ1-1; TRBD1 agrees at 7 bases. This CDR3 contains 18 residues. V trimming: 0 bases; J trimming: 1 base; junction bases outside the gene matches: 11. CDR1 and CDR2 (germline): LGHNA, YSLEER. The CDR3 DNA reads TGCGCCAGCAGCCAAGAGACAGGGCAAACGACCCGGAACACTGAAGCTTTCTTT. Amino acid sequence: CASSQETGQTTRNTEAFF.

This clone was counted once. The rearrangement links TRBV11-1 to TRBJ2-7, with D hard to call. Germline assignment: CDR1 SGHAT and CDR2 FQDESV (reference sequence). This CDR3 comprises 13 residues. V shed 3 bases and J shed 5 bases, with 11 bases lying between them. The CDR3 loop reads CASSFLGFDEQYF. Written as DNA, the CDR3 is TGTGCCAGCAGCTTTTTAGGGTTTGACGAGCAGTACTTC.

The rearrangement joins TRBV4-1 to TRBJ2-4; a weak D match, TRBD2 (6 bases). The CDR3 consists of 18 residues. Germline V CDR1 and CDR2: MGHRA, YSYEKL. Trimming took 2 bases from V and 4 from J, leaving 21 bases between them. The CDR3 here is CASSQWGDGGYGKNIQYF. The CDR3, as DNA: TGCGCCAGCAGCCAATGGGGAGACGGGGGATATGGAAAAAACATTCAGTACTTC.

The chain employs TRBV4-3 and TRBJ2-1, with D perhaps TRBD2 (5 bases). CDR1 and CDR2 (germline): LGHNA, YSLEER. Trimming cost V 1 base and J 4 bases, with 11 bases left between them. The CDR3 spans 15 residues. CDR3 in DNA: TGCGCCAGCAGCCAAGCGGGGAGCAGATACAATGAGCAGTTCTTC. This gives the protein CASSQAGSRYNEQFF.

This clone has only one observation. This chain connects TRBV6-6 to TRBJ2-1; D is unclear. The CDR3 has 13 amino acids. Germline V gene data show CDR1 as MNHNY and CDR2 as SVGAGI (reference sequence). V lost 3 bases and J 7 bases, leaving 10 bases between the germline ends. The CDR3 bases are TGTGCCAGCAGTTATTCCCAAGCGAATGAGCAGTTCTTC. It yields the protein CASSYSQANEQFF.